This TCR beta chain was sequenced for a study of memory CD4+ T cells and cytomegalovirus serostatus. Trimming pared 1 base from V and 0 bases from J, leaving 12 bases between. CDR3 size: 17 residues. Germline lookup yields CDR1 SGHTA and CDR2 FQGNSA. The repertoire was sequenced with immunoSEQ multiplex PCR; TCRdb's copy has only in-frame clones and lacks some. The sample has about 50,000 clones, over 70% seen once. Single viable CD3+CD4+CD8-CD45RO+ cells were sorted as the memory CD4+ T cells. The chain carries TRBV7-2 and TRBJ2-2, with D possibly matching TRBD2 (5 bases). The sequence was obtained from an adult in good health and CMV-seronegative. Sequenced sample: memory CD4+ T cells from blood. The CDR3 bases are TGTGCCAGCAGCTTAGATGTTAGCGCGGCGAACACCGGGGAGCTGTTTTTT. This codes for CASSLDVSAANTGELFF.